This T cell receptor beta chain is drawn from a study of blood T cells in healthy people across ages. Study at large: Roughly one uniquely barcoded beta molecule per two T cells was captured.

About this clonotype itself: Its antigen is unknown.

Through a sample-barcoded 5' primer and a J-beta primer mix, a second PCR was run for 7 to 11 cycles. One entry per CDR3 protein results from TCRdb running MiXCR on the 5' RACE reads. The data hold about 1,400,000 distinct CDR3 sequences, with around 39% observed a single time. The CDR3 totals 15 residues. With 6 bases clipped from V and 6 bases from J, the junction kept 5 bases outside the gene matches. Looked up from germline, CDR1 is SNHLY and CDR2 is FYNNEI. Findings of the study overall: While age rose, TCR beta diversity per million T cells dropped in a roughly linear way. Estimates based on one million T cells were treated as lower bounds.

Per sample, extraction of total RNA gave at least 5.5 micrograms in every case. The chain carries TRBV2 and TRBJ2-1; 13 bases are shared with TRBD2. The receptor comes from a young woman in good health. The sample consisted of blood. The CDR3 region is CASRWGTSGTNEQFF. CDR3 in DNA: TGTGCCAGCAGGTGGGGGACTAGCGGGACCAATGAGCAGTTCTTC.